Presented here are 18 T cell receptor gamma chains from one specimen sequenced in a study of gamma delta lymphoproliferative disorders and STAT genes. TCRdb re-called the multiplex PCR reads via CATT. The table shows thousands of gamma-chain clones, with about 9.3% occurring only once. Genomic DNA from isolated PBMCs served as the sequencing template. The sequenced sample consisted of blood. The source is a human donor in good health.

Sample share makes this clone medium-sized (0.01 to 0.1%). The chain is built from TRGV5 and TRGJ1 or TRGJ2. Assignment of the J gene here rests on matching the DNA to germline, because TCRdb gives none. The germline gives CDR1 VINAFY, CDR2 YDVSNSKD. The CDR3 loop spans 11 amino acids. V dropped 1 base and J dropped 7; count of bases not matched to a gene: 1. CDR3 in DNA: TGTGCCACCTGGGACAGATATAAGAAACTCTTT. This translates into CATWDRYKKLF.

By frequency in the sample, this clone is medium-sized. As DNA, the CDR3 is TGTGCCACCTGGGACAGGCCCCCATCCTATGAGAAACTCTTT. Protein: CATWDRPPSYEKLF. This rearrangement joins TRGV5 to TRGJ1 or TRGJ2. The J gene, absent from TCRdb, was called here by matching the DNA to germline. With V trimmed by 0 bases and J by 11 bases, 13 bases remained unmatched. The length of the CDR3 is 14 residues. From germline, CDR1 is VINAFY and CDR2 YDVSNSKD.

This clone is labeled as medium-sized. The CDR3 DNA reads TGTGCCTGCTGGATTAGGCACGAGAAGTTGGGCAAAAAAATCAAGGTATTT. Amino acid sequence: CACWIRHEKLGKKIKVF. The chain links TRGV11 to TRGJP. Matching the DNA to germline supplied the J gene, which TCRdb does not give. TRGV11 is an ORF, and what it does is uncertain. The length of the CDR3 is 17 residues. V lost 0 bases to trimming and J lost 8 bases; unmatched junction nucleotides: 4.

Within the sample, this clone is medium-sized (0.01 to 0.1%). This chain uses TRGV3 with TRGJ1 or TRGJ2. The J gene was not available in TCRdb and was assigned here by matching the DNA to germline segments. Germline loops: CDR1 VTNTFY, CDR2 YDVSTARD (reference sequence). This CDR3 contains 13 residues. The trim removed 0 bases at V and 5 bases at J, leaving 4 bases unmatched. The CDR3 region is CATWDRLDYKKLF. The CDR3 DNA is TGTGCCACCTGGGACAGGCTCGATTATAAGAAACTCTTT.

J is TRGJ1 or TRGJ2 and V is TRGV4. TCRdb offers no J gene call, so here the DNA was matched to germline to obtain one. The trim removed 0 bases at V and 3 bases at J, leaving 8 bases unmatched. This CDR3 is built from 15 residues. Germline CDR1 is EGSTGY and CDR2 is YDSYTSSV. The CDR3 nucleotides read TGTGCCACCTGGGATGGGATTTTCCTTTATTATAAGAAACTCTTT. Its protein is CATWDGIFLYYKKLF.

This clone is labeled medium-sized. The same CDR3 arises from other DNA sequences in this sample as well. The chain joins TRGV9 to TRGJP. The J gene was not available in TCRdb and was assigned here by matching the DNA to germline segments. Germline V gene sequence: CDR1 GITISATS, CDR2 ISYDGTV (reference sequence). V shed 3 bases and J 4 bases; nucleotides not matched to a gene: 3. The length of the CDR3 is 16 residues. The CDR3 loop is CALWEKQELGKKIKVF. CDR3 coding DNA: TGTGCCTTGTGGGAGAAACAAGAGTTGGGCAAAAAAATCAAGGTATTT.

About this clone: The DNA is omitted, as the CDR3 cannot be located on it reliably, and the CDR3 follows TCRdb's listing. Called V gene: TRGV9; the J gene was not called. Inclusive of both ends, the CDR3 amounts to 20 amino acids. The germline V gene has CDR1 GITISATS and CDR2 ISYDGTV (reference sequence). CDR3 residues: CALWEARIIIRNSLAVEQHF.

About this clone itself: An end of the junction does not agree with germline; a read error may underlie this. V is TRGV9 and J is TRGJP. TCRdb offers no J gene call, so here the DNA was matched to germline to obtain one. The CDR3 sequence is 16 residues long. Germline-derived CDR1 and CDR2 are GITISATS and ISYDGTV (reference sequence). The CDR3 sequence is CAGGEVQELGKKSKVF. DNA of the CDR3: TGTGCCGGGGGGGAGGTGCAAGAGTTGGGCAAAAAAAGCAAGGTATTT.

This clone counts as large. V gene TRGV10 combines with J gene TRGJP1. The J gene comes from matching the DNA to germline here; TCRdb lacks it. TRGV10 is noted as an ORF with a role that remains uncertain. The CDR3 length is 12 residues. V was clipped by 8 bases and J by 4 bases; unmatched bases: 2. CDR3 in amino acids: CAAWDTGWFKIF. CDR3 DNA sequence: TGTGCTGCGTGGGACACTGGTTGGTTCAAGATATTT.

This clone is medium-sized (0.01 to 0.1%) in the sample. This chain uses TRGV2 with TRGJP. No J gene is reported in TCRdb; it was inferred here by comparing the DNA with germline. V lost 1 base and J lost 4; bases outside the gene matches: 1. From germline, CDR1 is EGSNGY and CDR2 YDSYNSKV. The CDR3 covers 16 residues. The CDR3 reads CATWDGQELGKKIKVF. The CDR3 bases are TGTGCCACCTGGGACGGACAAGAGTTGGGCAAAAAAATCAAGGTATTT.

The chain joins TRGV2 to TRGJ1 or TRGJ2. The J gene, missing from TCRdb, was assigned here through DNA to germline matching. The germline CDR1 and CDR2 sequences are EGSNGY and YDSYNSKV. V lost 1 base, J lost 3 bases, and 9 bases stayed unmatched. This CDR3 has 15 amino acids. The CDR3: CATWDGLLLYYKKLF. In nucleotides, the CDR3 is TGTGCCACCTGGGACGGCCTCCTTCTTTATTATAAGAAACTCTTT.

By share, this clone counts as medium-sized. The genes are TRGV5 and TRGJ1 or TRGJ2. The J gene is not listed in TCRdb, so it was assigned here from a DNA match to germline. There are 13 residues in the CDR3. Germline lookup yields CDR1 VINAFY and CDR2 YDVSNSKD. V shed 0 bases, J shed 3 bases, and the junction held 2 bases outside the gene matches. The CDR3: CATWDRSYYKKLF. CDR3 sequence (DNA): TGTGCCACCTGGGACAGGTCTTATTATAAGAAACTCTTT.

This clone was picked up one time. The chain recombines TRGV2 with TRGJ1 or TRGJ2. TCRdb is silent on the J gene; assignment here came from matching the DNA to germline. CDR1 is EGSNGY, CDR2 YDSYNSKV, per germline. The length of the CDR3 is 16 residues. With V trimmed by 0 bases and J by 0 bases, 8 bases remained unmatched. In nucleotides, the CDR3 is TGTGCCACCTGGGACGGGCGGCTAGCGAATTATTATAAGAAACTCTTT. Translated: CATWDGRLANYYKKLF.

By share, this clone counts as medium-sized. The limits of the CDR3 on the DNA are not certain, so only TCRdb's listed CDR3 is given. CDR3 protein: CTTVPAGLGTEGNYYKKLF. The V gene reported is TRGV11; the J gene is uncalled. TRGV11 is reported as an ORF; its role is uncertain. Termini included, the CDR3 measures 19 amino acids.

By share of the sample, this clone is medium-sized. The gene calls are TRGV10 and TRGJP1. In the absence of a J gene in TCRdb, the DNA was matched to germline to assign it here. TRGV10 is treated as an ORF (open reading frame) with a function not yet certain. The CDR3 is made up of 14 amino acids. The J segment lost 5 bases and the V segment lost 8 bases, leaving 9 bases of the junction unmatched. CDR3 sequence (DNA): TGTGCTGCGTGGGATTATAGGACTGGTTGGTTCAAGATATTT. Translated, it gives CAAWDYRTGWFKIF.

This clone ranks as medium-sized (0.01 to 0.1%). This sequence joins TRGV8 and TRGJ1 or TRGJ2. TCRdb leaves out the J gene; it was filled in here by matching the DNA to germline. CDR3 size: 14 residues. CDR1 VENAVY and CDR2 YDSYNSRV come from the germline V gene. V trimming: 1 base; J trimming: 2 bases; junction bases outside the gene matches: 5. The CDR3: CATWDRRDYYKKLF. CDR3 in DNA: TGTGCCACCTGGGATAGAAGGGATTATTATAAGAAACTCTTT.

This clone is labeled medium-sized (0.01 to 0.1%). The same CDR3 also results from other DNA sequences found in this sample. The genes are TRGV10 and TRGJ1 or TRGJ2. TCRdb gives no J gene; it was assigned here by matching the DNA to germline. TRGV10 is noted as an ORF with a role that remains uncertain. This CDR3 is 12 amino acids long. With V trimmed by 8 bases and J by 3 bases, 5 bases remained unmatched. CDR3 DNA sequence: TGTGCTGCGTGGGATCCTTATTATAAGAAACTCTTT. Translation: CAAWDPYYKKLF.

By frequency in the sample, this clone is medium-sized. The CDR3 DNA is TGTGCCTTGTGGGAACGAAAAGAGTTGGGCAAAAAAATCAAGGTATTT. Amino acid sequence: CALWERKELGKKIKVF. The chain carries TRGV9 and TRGJP. TCRdb records no J gene; here it was assigned by comparing the DNA to germline. This CDR3 region has 16 residues. Germline V gives CDR1 GITISATS, CDR2 ISYDGTV (reference sequence). Germline trimming cut 4 bases from V and 5 bases from J; bases unmatched to any gene: 5.